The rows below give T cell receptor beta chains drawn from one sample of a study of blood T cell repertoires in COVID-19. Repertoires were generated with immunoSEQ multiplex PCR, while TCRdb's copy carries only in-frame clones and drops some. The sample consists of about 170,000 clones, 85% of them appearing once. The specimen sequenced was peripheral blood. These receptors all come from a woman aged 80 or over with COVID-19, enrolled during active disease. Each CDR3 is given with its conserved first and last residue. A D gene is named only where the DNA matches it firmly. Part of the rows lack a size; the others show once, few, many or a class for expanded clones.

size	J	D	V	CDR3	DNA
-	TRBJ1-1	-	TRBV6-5	CASRGTGNTEAFF	TGTGCCAGCAGGGGTACAGGGAACACTGAAGCTTTCTTT
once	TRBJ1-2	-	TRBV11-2	CASSLKGNYGYTF	TGTGCCAGCAGCTTAAAGGGGAACTATGGCTACACCTTC
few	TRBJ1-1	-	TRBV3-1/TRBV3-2	CASSQGGLTEAFF	TGTGCCAGCAGCCAAGGGGGACTCACTGAAGCTTTCTTT
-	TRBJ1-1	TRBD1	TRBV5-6	CASSLGTGVTEAFF	TGTGCCAGCAGCTTGGGGACAGGGGTCACTGAAGCTTTCTTT
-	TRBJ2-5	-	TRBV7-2	CASSLGPRTQYF	TGTGCCAGCAGCTTAGGGCCCAGGACCCAGTACTTC
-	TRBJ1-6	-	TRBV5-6	CASSLSQGGSPLHF	TGTGCCAGCAGCTTGAGCCAGGGCGGTTCACCCCTCCACTTT
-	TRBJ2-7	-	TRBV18	CASSPPSGTYEQYF	TGTGCCAGCTCACCACCTAGCGGCACCTACGAGCAGTACTTC
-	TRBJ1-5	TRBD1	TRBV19	CATSDREGQPQHF	TGTGCCACCTCGGACAGGGAAGGTCAGCCCCAGCATTTT
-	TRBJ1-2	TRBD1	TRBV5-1	CASRPGTGLNYGYTF	TGCGCCAGCAGGCCCGGGACAGGGCTGAACTATGGCTACACCTTC
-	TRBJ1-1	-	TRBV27	CASSPRAQNTEAFF	TGTGCCAGCAGTCCCAGGGCCCAGAACACTGAAGCTTTCTTT
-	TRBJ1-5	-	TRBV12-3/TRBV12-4	CASSLLGQPQHF	TGTGCCAGCAGTTTACTCGGTCAGCCCCAGCATTTT
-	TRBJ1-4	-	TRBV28	CASSYDTGLSEKLFF	TGTGCCAGCAGCTACGATACAGGGCTGAGTGAAAAACTGTTTTTT
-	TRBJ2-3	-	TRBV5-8	CASGLLGGDTQYF	TGTGCCAGCGGTCTCCTAGGGGGAGATACGCAGTATTTT
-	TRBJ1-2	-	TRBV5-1	CASSHRDTYGYTF	TGCGCCAGCAGCCACCGGGACACCTATGGCTACACCTTC
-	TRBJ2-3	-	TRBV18	CASSPSTNTDTQYF	TGTGCCAGCTCACCGAGTACTAACACAGATACGCAGTATTTT
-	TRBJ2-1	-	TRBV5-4	CACRGAAGSYNEQFF	TGTGCCTGCAGGGGGGCAGCCGGCTCCTACAATGAGCAGTTCTTC
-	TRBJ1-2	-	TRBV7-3	CASSSGLRPSEAGGYTF	TGTGCCAGCAGCTCCGGCCTTAGGCCCAGTGAGGCGGGAGGCTACACCTTC
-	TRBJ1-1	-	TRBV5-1	CASSLAEGNTEAFF	TGCGCCAGCAGCTTGGCAGAGGGGAACACTGAAGCTTTCTTT
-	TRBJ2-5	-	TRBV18	CASSPRLQETQYF	TGTGCCAGCTCACCGAGACTTCAAGAGACCCAGTACTTC
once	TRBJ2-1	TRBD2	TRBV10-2	CASRETSGHNEQFF	TGCGCCAGCAGAGAGACTAGCGGCCACAATGAGCAGTTCTTC
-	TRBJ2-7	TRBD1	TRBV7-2	CASSLGQIGYEQYF	TGTGCCAGCAGCTTGGGACAGATAGGCTACGAGCAGTACTTC
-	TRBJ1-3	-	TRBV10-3	CAIQVPSGNTIYF	TGTGCCATTCAGGTTCCCTCTGGAAACACCATATATTTT
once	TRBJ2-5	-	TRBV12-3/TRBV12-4	CASSATGGETQYF	TGTGCCAGCAGTGCTACCGGAGGGGAGACCCAGTACTTC
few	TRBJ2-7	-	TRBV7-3	CASSSTAKGGEQYF	TGTGCCAGCAGCTCTACGGCCAAAGGAGGCGAGCAGTACTTC
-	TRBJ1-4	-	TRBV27	CASSLGPGAPGENEKLFF	TGTGCCAGCAGTTTGGGGCCCGGAGCGCCGGGGGAAAATGAAAAACTGTTTTTT
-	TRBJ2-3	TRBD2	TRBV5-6	CASSPSGSTDTQYF	TGTGCCAGCAGCCCTAGCGGGAGCACAGATACGCAGTATTTT
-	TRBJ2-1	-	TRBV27	CASSSAGSSYNEQFF	TGTGCCAGCAGTTCCGCGGGGAGCTCCTACAATGAGCAGTTCTTC
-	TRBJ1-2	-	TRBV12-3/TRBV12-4	CASSPGQIYGYTF	TGTGCCAGCAGTCCCGGACAGATCTATGGCTACACCTTC
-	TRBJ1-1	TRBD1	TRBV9	CASSQRQGNTEAFF	TGTGCCAGCAGCCAGAGACAGGGGAACACTGAAGCTTTCTTT
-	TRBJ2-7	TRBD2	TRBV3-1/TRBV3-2	CASRLAGGYEQYF	TGTGCCAGCCGACTAGCGGGTGGCTACGAGCAGTACTTC
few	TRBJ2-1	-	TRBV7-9	CASSLGLSSYNEQFF	TGTGCCAGCAGCTTAGGACTGAGCTCCTACAATGAGCAGTTCTTC
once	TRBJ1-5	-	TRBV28	CASSFSGVAGQPQHF	TGTGCCAGCAGTTTCTCCGGAGTTGCCGGTCAGCCCCAGCATTTT
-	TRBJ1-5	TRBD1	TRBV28	CASRSGTGGSNQPQHF	TGTGCCAGCAGGTCCGGGACAGGGGGGAGCAATCAGCCCCAGCATTTT
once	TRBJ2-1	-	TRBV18	CASSPEEEQFF	TGTGCCAGCTCACCCGAGGAAGAGCAGTTCTTC
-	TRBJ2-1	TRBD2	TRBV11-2	CASTPAFVLAGGRNEQFF	TGTGCCAGCACCCCGGCTTTTGTGCTAGCGGGAGGACGCAATGAGCAGTTCTTC
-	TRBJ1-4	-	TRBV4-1	CASSQDAYTTDEKLFF	TGCGCCAGCAGCCAAGATGCCTATACTACTGATGAAAAACTGTTTTTT
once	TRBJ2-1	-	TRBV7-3	CASSLESSSYNEQFF	TGTGCCAGCAGCTTAGAAAGTAGCTCCTACAATGAGCAGTTCTTC
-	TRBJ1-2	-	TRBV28	CASSFQVSGGYTF	TGTGCCAGCAGTTTTCAGGTCTCGGGAGGCTACACCTTC
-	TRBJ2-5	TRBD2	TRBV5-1	CASSPIAGGEPQETQYF	TGCGCCAGCAGCCCAATAGCGGGGGGGGAACCCCAAGAGACCCAGTACTTC
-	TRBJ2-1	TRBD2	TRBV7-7	CASSLGTSHNEQFF	TGTGCTAGCAGCCTAGGGACTAGTCATAATGAGCAGTTCTTC